What follows describes a single T cell receptor (beta chain). V lost 0 bases to trimming and J lost 1 base; unmatched junction nucleotides: 4. CDR3 length: 17 residues. Per germline, CDR1 KGHSH and CDR2 LQKENI. The repertoire was sequenced with immunoSEQ multiplex PCR; TCRdb's copy has only in-frame clones and lacks some. The table shows about 330,000 clones, with approximately 86% occurring only once. This record comes from a study of blood T cell repertoires in COVID-19. This sequence joins TRBV18 and TRBJ2-4, with 9 bases aligning to TRBD2. Sequencing was done on a sample of peripheral blood. The clonotype comes from a man between 25 and 39 years old with COVID-19, enrolled during active disease. Here the CDR3 reads CASSPPSSGGAKNIQYF. The CDR3, as DNA: TGTGCCAGCTCACCACCCTCCAGCGGGGGGGCCAAAAACATTCAGTACTTC.